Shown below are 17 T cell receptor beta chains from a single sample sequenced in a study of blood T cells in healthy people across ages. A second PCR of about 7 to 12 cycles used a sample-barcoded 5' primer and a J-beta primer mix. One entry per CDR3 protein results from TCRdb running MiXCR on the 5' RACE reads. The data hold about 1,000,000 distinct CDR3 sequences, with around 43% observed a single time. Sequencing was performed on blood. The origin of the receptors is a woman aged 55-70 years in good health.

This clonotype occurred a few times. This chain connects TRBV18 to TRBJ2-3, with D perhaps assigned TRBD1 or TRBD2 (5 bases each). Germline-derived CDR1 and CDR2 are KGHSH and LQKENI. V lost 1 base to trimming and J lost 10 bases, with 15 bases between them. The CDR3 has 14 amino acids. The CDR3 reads CASSPQVRDAAQYF. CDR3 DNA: TGTGCCAGCTCACCACAAGTTCGGGACGCAGCGCAGTATTTT.

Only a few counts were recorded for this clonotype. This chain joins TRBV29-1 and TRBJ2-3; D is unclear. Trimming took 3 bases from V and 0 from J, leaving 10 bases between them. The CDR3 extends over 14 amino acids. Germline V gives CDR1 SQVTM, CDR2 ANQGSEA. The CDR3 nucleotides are TGCAGCGTTGAGGTGGCGAGTAGCACAGATACGCAGTATTTT. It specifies CSVEVASSTDTQYF.

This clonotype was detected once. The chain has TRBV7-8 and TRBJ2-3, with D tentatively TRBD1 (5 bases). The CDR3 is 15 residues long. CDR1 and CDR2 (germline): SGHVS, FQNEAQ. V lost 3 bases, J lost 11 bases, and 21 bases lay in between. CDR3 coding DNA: TGTGCCAGCAGCTTTGACGGTGGTCTCGGACAAGGGCAGTATTTT. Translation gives CASSFDGGLGQGQYF.

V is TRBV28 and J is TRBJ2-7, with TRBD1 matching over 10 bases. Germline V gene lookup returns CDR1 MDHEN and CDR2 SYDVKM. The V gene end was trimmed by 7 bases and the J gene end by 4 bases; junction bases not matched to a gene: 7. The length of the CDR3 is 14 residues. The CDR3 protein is CASTGTGESYEQYF. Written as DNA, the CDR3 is TGTGCCAGCACCGGGACAGGGGAATCTTACGAGCAGTACTTC. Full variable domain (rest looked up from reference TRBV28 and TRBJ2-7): DVKVTQSSRYLVKRTGEKVFLECVQDMDHENMFWYRQDPGLGLRLIYFSYDVKMKEKGDIPEGYSVSREKKERFSLILESASTNQTSMYLCASTGTGESYEQYFGPGTRLTVT.

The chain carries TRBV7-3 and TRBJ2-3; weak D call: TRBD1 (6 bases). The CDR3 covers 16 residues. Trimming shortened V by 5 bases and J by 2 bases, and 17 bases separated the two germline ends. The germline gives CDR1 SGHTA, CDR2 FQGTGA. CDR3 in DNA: TGTGCCAGCAGCCCCAAACCGGGACACGACACAGATACGCAGTATTTT. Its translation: CASSPKPGHDTDTQYF.

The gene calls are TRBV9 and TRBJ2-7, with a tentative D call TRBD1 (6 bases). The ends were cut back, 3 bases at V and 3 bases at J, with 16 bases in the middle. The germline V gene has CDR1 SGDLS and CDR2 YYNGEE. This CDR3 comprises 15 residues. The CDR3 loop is CASSASTGPSYEQYF. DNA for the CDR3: TGTGCCAGCAGCGCGTCGACAGGTCCAAGCTACGAGCAGTACTTC.

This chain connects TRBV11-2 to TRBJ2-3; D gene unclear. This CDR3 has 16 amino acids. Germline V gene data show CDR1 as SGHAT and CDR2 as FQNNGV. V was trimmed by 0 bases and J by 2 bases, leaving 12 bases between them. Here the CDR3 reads CASSLESLVYTDTQYF. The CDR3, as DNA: TGTGCCAGCAGCTTAGAGAGTCTAGTATACACAGATACGCAGTATTTT.

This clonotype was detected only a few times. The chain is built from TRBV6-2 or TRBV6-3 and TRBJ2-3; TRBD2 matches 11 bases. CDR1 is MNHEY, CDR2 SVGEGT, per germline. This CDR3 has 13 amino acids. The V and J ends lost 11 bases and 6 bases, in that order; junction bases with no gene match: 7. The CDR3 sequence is CAVRLAGMDTQYF. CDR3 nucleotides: TGTGCCGTCAGACTAGCGGGAATGGATACGCAGTATTTT.

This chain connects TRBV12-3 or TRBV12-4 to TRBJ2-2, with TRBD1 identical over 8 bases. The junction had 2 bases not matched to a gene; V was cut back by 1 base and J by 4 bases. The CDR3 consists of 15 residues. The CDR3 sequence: CASSLGRGRTGELFF. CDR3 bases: TGTGCCAGCAGTTTAGGCAGGGGGCGCACCGGGGAGCTGTTTTTT.

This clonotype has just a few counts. The CDR3: CASSVGPGQGPYEQYF. The CDR3 region has the DNA TGTGCCAGCAGCGTTGGACCGGGACAGGGACCCTACGAGCAGTACTTC. The chain links TRBV9 to TRBJ2-7; 9 bases align to TRBD1. From germline, CDR1 is SGDLS and CDR2 YYNGEE. V shed 2 bases and J 2 bases; nucleotides not matched to a gene: 8. The CDR3 covers 16 residues.

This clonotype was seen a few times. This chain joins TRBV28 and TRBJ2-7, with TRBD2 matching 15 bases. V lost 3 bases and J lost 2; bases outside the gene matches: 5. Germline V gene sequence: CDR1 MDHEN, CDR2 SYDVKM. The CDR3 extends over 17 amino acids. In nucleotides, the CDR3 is TGTGCCAGCAGTTTGGGACTAGCGGGAGGTCCAACCTACGAGCAGTACTTC. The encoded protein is CASSLGLAGGPTYEQYF.

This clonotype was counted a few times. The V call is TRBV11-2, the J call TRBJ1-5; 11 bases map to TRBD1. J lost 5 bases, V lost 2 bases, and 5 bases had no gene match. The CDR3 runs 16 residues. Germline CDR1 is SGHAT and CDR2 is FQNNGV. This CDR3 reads CASSLLGQGDDQPQHF. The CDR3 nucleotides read TGTGCCAGCAGCTTATTGGGACAGGGGGACGATCAGCCCCAGCATTTT.

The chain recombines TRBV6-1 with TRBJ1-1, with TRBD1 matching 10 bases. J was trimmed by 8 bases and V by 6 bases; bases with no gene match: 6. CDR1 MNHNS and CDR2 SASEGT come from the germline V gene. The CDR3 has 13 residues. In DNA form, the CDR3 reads TGTGCCAGCAGGTTAGACAGGGGGCGCGAAGCTTTCTTT. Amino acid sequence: CASRLDRGREAFF.

CDR3 region: CASSPWTGVVETQYF. Here the CDR3 DNA reads TGTGCCAGCAGCCCTTGGACAGGTGTGGTGGAGACCCAGTACTTC. The V gene is TRBV7-8, the J gene TRBJ2-5, with 7 bases identical to TRBD1. Germline CDR1 SGHVS, CDR2 FQNEAQ. The V and J ends lost 5 bases and 5 bases, in that order; junction bases with no gene match: 11. CDR3 length equals 15 residues.

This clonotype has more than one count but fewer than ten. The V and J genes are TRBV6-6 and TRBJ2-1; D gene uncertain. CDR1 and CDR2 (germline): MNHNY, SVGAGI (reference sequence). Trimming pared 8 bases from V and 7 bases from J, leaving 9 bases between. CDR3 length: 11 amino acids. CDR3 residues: CASRHGNEQFF. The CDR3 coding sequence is TGTGCCAGCCGCCATGGGAATGAGCAGTTCTTC.

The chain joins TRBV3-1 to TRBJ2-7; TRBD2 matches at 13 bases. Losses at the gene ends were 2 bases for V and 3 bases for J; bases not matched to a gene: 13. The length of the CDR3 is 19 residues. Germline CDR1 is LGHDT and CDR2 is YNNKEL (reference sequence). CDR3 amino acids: CASSQTGPLGLAGDYEQYF. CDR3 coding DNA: TGTGCCAGCAGCCAAACGGGGCCCTTAGGACTAGCGGGGGACTACGAGCAGTACTTC.

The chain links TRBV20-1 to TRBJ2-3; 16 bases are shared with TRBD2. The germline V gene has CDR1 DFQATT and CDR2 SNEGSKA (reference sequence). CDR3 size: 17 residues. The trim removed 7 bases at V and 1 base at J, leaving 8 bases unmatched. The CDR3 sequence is CSVSGLAGGRRTDTQYF. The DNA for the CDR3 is TGCAGTGTTTCGGGACTAGCGGGAGGGCGTCGCACAGATACGCAGTATTTT.